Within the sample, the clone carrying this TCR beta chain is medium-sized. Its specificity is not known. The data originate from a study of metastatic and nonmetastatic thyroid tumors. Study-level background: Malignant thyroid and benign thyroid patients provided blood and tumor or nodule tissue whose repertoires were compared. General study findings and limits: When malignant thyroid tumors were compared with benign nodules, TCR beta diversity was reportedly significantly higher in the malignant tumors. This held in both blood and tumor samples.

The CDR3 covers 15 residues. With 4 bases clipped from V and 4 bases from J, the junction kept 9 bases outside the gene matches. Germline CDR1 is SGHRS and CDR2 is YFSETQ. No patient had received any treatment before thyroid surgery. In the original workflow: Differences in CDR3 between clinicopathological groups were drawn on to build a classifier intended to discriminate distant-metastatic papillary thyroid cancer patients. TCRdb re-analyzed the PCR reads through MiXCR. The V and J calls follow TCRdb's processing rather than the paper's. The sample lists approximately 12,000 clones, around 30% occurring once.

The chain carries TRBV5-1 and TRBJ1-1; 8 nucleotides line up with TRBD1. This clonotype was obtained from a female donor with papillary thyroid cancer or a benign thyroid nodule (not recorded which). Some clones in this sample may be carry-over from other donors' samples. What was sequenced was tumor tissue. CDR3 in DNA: TGCGCCAGCAGCCGTTTAGGACAGGGCCCCACTGAAGCTTTCTTT. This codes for CASSRLGQGPTEAFF. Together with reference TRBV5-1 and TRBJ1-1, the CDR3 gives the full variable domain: KAGVTQTPRYLIKTRGQQVTLSCSPISGHRSVSWYQQTPGQGLQFLFEYFSETQRNKGNFPGRFSGRQFSNSRSEMNVSTLELGDSALYLCASSRLGQGPTEAFFGQGTRLTVV.